Listed here are 18 T cell receptor beta chains from one sample, sequenced in a study of cytomegalovirus exposure and HLA in healthy donors. In the PCR, 60 Vbeta and 13 Jbeta primers were used. Only in-frame clones appear in the TCRdb table, and some are missing; sequencing was by immunoSEQ multiplex PCR. The sample lists 150,000 to 200,000 clones, roughly 80% seen once, with approximately 7% in the top ten. Sequenced sample: PBMCs. These receptor sequences come from a woman in her twenties or thirties in good health and CMV-seropositive.

This clone was detected only a few times. The gene calls are TRBV9 and TRBJ1-5, with TRBD1 identical over 7 bases. V dropped 3 bases and J dropped 5; count of bases not matched to a gene: 11. The germline CDR1 and CDR2 sequences are SGDLS and YYNGEE. This CDR3 is 16 amino acids long. Written as DNA, the CDR3 is TGTGCCAGCAGCGCTGGGACCGGGACAGATTATCAGCCCCAGCATTTT. Its translation is CASSAGTGTDYQPQHF.

The chain uses TRBV19 and TRBJ1-5, with D possibly matching TRBD1 (5 bases). The CDR3 totals 16 residues. Germline assignment: CDR1 LNHDA and CDR2 SQIVND (reference sequence). Trimming took 3 bases from V and 2 from J, leaving 14 bases between them. The CDR3 sequence is CASSIPAGNGNQPQHF. The CDR3 DNA sequence: TGTGCCAGTAGTATTCCAGCAGGGAATGGCAATCAGCCCCAGCATTTT.

In this sample, this clone turned up once. V is TRBV11-2 and J is TRBJ2-5; TRBD2 agrees at 7 bases. The DNA end lines up better with TRBJ2-7; the J call may be wrong. This CDR3 is 16 amino acids long. Germline V CDR1 and CDR2: SGHAT, FQNNGV. The CDR3 reads CASSSLERGSAYEQYF. CDR3 bases: TGTGCCAGCAGCTCCCTAGAGCGGGGTAGCGCCTACGAGCAGTACTTC.

A word on this clone: A much larger clone differs by one base, so this may be a read error. The chain links TRBV7-2 to TRBJ1-5; D might be TRBD1 (5 bases). V was cut by 6 bases and J by 4 bases, with 7 bases left in between. The CDR3 runs to 12 residues. From germline, CDR1 is SGHTA and CDR2 FQGNSA. The CDR3 loop reads CASRQGNQPQHF. The CDR3 DNA follows: TGTGCCAGCAGGCAGGGAAATCAGCCCCAGCATTTT.

J is TRBJ2-5 and V is TRBV19, with D hard to call. Germline loops: CDR1 LNHDA, CDR2 SQIVND (reference sequence). V was clipped by 1 base and J by 7 bases, with 7 bases between them. The CDR3 loop spans 12 amino acids. In DNA form, the CDR3 reads TGTGCCAGTAGTATAGTGAGTGGGACCCAGTACTTC. The encoded protein is CASSIVSGTQYF.

The V and J genes are TRBV27 and TRBJ1-2; TRBD1 might be the D (6 bases). Germline loops: CDR1 MNHEY, CDR2 SMNVEV (reference sequence). With 3 bases removed from V and 5 bases from J, the gap between germline ends came to 16 bases. This CDR3 contains 15 residues. CDR3 sequence (DNA): TGTGCCAGCAGTTTCGCTGGGGGCAGAAAATATGGCTACACCTTC. This gives the protein CASSFAGGRKYGYTF.

As concerns this clone: Relative to the germline gene, one junction end is altered; a read error may explain this. V gene TRBV19 combines with J gene TRBJ1-6; D is possibly TRBD1 (5 bases). The CDR3 spans 14 residues. CDR1 is LNHDA and CDR2 is SQIVND in the germline V gene (reference sequence). CDR3 coding DNA: TGTGCCAATAGTCCGACAGCCTATAATTCACCCCTCCACTTT. Residues: CANSPTAYNSPLHF.

The chain has TRBV2 and TRBJ2-3; D call uncertain. The germline CDR1 and CDR2 sequences are SNHLY and FYNNEI. There are 12 residues in the CDR3. The V end lost 4 bases, the J end lost 3 bases, and 5 bases lay between the germline ends. The chain's CDR3 is CASSGTTDTQYF. CDR3 nucleotide sequence: TGTGCCAGCAGTGGCACTACAGATACGCAGTATTTT.

This chain uses TRBV5-8 with TRBJ2-2; TRBD1 might be the D (6 bases). This CDR3 has 15 residues. Germline CDR1 and CDR2: SGHTS and YDEGEE. V was trimmed by 2 bases and J by 1 base, leaving 9 bases between them. The CDR3 nucleotides read TGTGCCAGCAGCTTACCGGGACAGAACACCGGGGAGCTGTTTTTT. Translating it yields CASSLPGQNTGELFF.

This clone was recorded only once. The chain combines TRBV7-2 with TRBJ2-5; 8 bases agree with TRBD2. Losses at the gene ends were 6 bases for V and 2 bases for J; bases not matched to a gene: 5. Germline values: CDR1 SGHTA, CDR2 FQGNSA. The CDR3 is 14 residues long. Written as DNA, the CDR3 is TGTGCCAGCAGTTATCAGCGGGGGCAAGAGACCCAGTACTTC. This codes for CASSYQRGQETQYF.

The chain carries TRBV7-2 and TRBJ2-5, with no clear D. The V end lost 3 bases, the J end lost 4 bases, and 9 bases lay between the germline ends. The CDR3 runs to 13 residues. Germline assignment: CDR1 SGHTA and CDR2 FQGNSA. CDR3 sequence: CASSFPLRETQYF. Here the CDR3 DNA reads TGTGCCAGCAGCTTCCCCCTTCGAGAGACCCAGTACTTC.

Only one count was recorded for this clone. CDR3 sequence: CASSWGGGEYQETQYF. CDR3 in DNA: TGTGCCAGCAGCTGGGGCGGGGGGGAATACCAAGAGACCCAGTACTTC. The chain is built from TRBV7-2 and TRBJ2-5; TRBD2 aligns across 9 bases. The CDR3 contains 16 residues. Germline lookup yields CDR1 SGHTA and CDR2 FQGNSA. The ends lost 4 bases at V and 0 bases at J; junction bases unmatched: 6.

The chain couples TRBV29-1 to TRBJ1-1, with D possibly being TRBD1 (5 bases). Looked up from germline, CDR1 is SQVTM and CDR2 is ANQGSEA. V dropped 4 bases and J dropped 0 bases, with 9 bases sitting between them. The CDR3 runs to 13 residues. In nucleotides, the CDR3 is TGCAGCGTTGGCCGACAGTTGAACACTGAAGCTTTCTTT. It is translated as CSVGRQLNTEAFF.

This clone was recorded once. This sequence joins TRBV13 and TRBJ1-6, with D uncertain. V lost 7 bases and J lost 7, with 17 bases in between. Germline assignment: CDR1 PRHDT and CDR2 FYEKMQ (reference sequence). The length of the CDR3 is 15 residues. CDR3 sequence: CASTERNYLNSPLHF. In nucleotides, the CDR3 is TGTGCCAGCACCGAGAGAAATTATCTGAATTCACCCCTCCACTTT.

The chain is built from TRBV7-2 and TRBJ2-2; 7 nucleotides line up with TRBD2. CDR3 length equals 15 residues. The V gene's germline CDR1 is SGHTA and CDR2 FQGNSA. Losses at the gene ends were 5 bases for V and 3 bases for J; bases not matched to a gene: 6. This chain's CDR3 is CASSPVGGYTGELFF. The CDR3, as DNA: TGTGCCAGCAGCCCGGTCGGGGGGTACACCGGGGAGCTGTTTTTT.

The rearrangement links TRBV5-4 to TRBJ1-6, with TRBD1 matching over 8 bases. V lost 1 base to trimming and J lost 8 bases; unmatched junction nucleotides: 8. Germline CDR1 is SGHNT and CDR2 is YYREEE (reference sequence). CDR3 length: 16 amino acids. CDR3 nucleotides: TGTGCCAGCAGCTTGAGCCTCGGGACAGGACATTCACCCCTCCACTTT. This encodes CASSLSLGTGHSPLHF.

The CDR3 protein is CASRRTGGGMNTEAFF. The CDR3 DNA reads as TGTGCCAGCAGGAGGACAGGGGGAGGGATGAACACTGAAGCTTTCTTT. The chain carries TRBV7-9 and TRBJ1-1; 10 nucleotides align to TRBD1. There are 16 residues in the CDR3. Germline V gene sequence: CDR1 SEHNR, CDR2 FQNEAQ (reference sequence). V gave up 6 bases and J gave up 0 bases; unmatched junction bases: 7.

V usage is TRBV5-8 and J usage is TRBJ1-3, with TRBD1 as a possible D gene (5 bases). Trimming shortened V by 0 bases and J by 2 bases, and 9 bases separated the two germline ends. Germline-derived CDR1 and CDR2 are SGHTS and YDEGEE. The CDR3 has 15 amino acids. The CDR3 DNA reads TGTGCCAGCAGCTTGGGGGCAGGGCCTGGAAACACCATATATTTT. Translation gives CASSLGAGPGNTIYF.